Reported below is one T cell receptor (beta chain). This sample was included in a study of molecular identifiers for immune sequencing clone quantification. Via MiXCR, TCRdb re-called the PCR reads, giving one row per CDR3 protein. Here the sample spans about 12,000 distinct CDR3 sequences, roughly 15% being singletons. The CDR3 has 15 residues. Trimming removed 5 bases from V and 4 bases from J, with 12 bases in between. The germline CDR1 and CDR2 sequences are PRHDT and FYEKMQ (reference sequence). Sorting defined naive CD8 T cells as CD8+CD4-CCR7+CD45RA+. The sequenced sample consisted of naive CD8+ T cells from blood, with Jurkat cell RNA spiked in. Indicated subset: FACS-sorted CD8+CD4-CCR7+CD45RA+ naive T cells. This rearrangement joins TRBV13 to TRBJ1-6; the D is unclear. This clonotype was obtained from a human donor in good health. Some libraries in this study had Jurkat cell RNA spiked in. The CDR3 DNA reads as TGTGCCAGCAGCCTCTCGGGGAGTTATAATTCACCCCTCCACTTT. This translates into CASSLSGSYNSPLHF.